This T cell receptor (beta chain) was observed in a study of blood T cells in healthy people across ages (dated by TCRdb to 2014 to 2015). Background for the entire study: Template switching captured roughly one uniquely barcoded TCR beta cDNA molecule per two T cells in model experiments. The donors were divided into four age groups: young (average around 16 years), middle-aged (almost 40), aged (around 67) and long-lived (approximately 74). The study measured age-related changes in TCR beta repertoire diversity using deep sequencing normalized with unique cDNA molecular identifiers. For two donors (one aged 18 to 29 and one aged 80 or older), the study analyzed two additional independent replicas of 1 million unique cDNA reads from the same blood draw. To avoid experimental bias, donors of different ages were distributed randomly across sequencing lanes. Study-wide conclusions, independent of this receptor: Observed TCR beta diversity correlated strongly with the percentage of naive T cells measured by flow cytometry. Donor CMV infection status was unknown, potentially confounding age-related changes in expanded clonotypes. Since profiling was done on bulk unsorted PBMCs, naive and antigen-experienced compartments could not be conclusively compared. Compared with the aged group, the long-lived group had more naive CD4+ T cells, fewer expanded clones and increased TCR diversity, a pattern suggesting age selection. Estimates of total diversity based on one million sequenced T cells were considered lower bounds and underestimates. As age increased, observed TCR beta diversity per million T cells dropped in a roughly linear way, and a significant reduction was already evident by age approximately 40.

The donors were roughly 38 Caucasian individuals from Russia, aged roughly 6 to 100 years, who were systemically healthy. Each donor gave approximately 9.4 milliliters of peripheral blood, drawn into EDTA-treated Vacutainer tubes. Ficoll-Paque density-gradient centrifugation was used to isolate PBMCs, with at least 7 million obtained per sample. Trizol reagent was used to extract total RNA from PBMCs, with at least 5.5 micrograms per sample. The percentages of naive CD45RAhigh/CD27high T cells were determined by flow cytometry on a PBMC aliquot from every donor. Libraries were built with 5' RACE. The sequencer listed for this sample is Illumina HiSeq 2500. A second 7 to 11 cycle PCR used a sample-barcoded 5' primer and a J-beta primer mix. A template-switch 5' adaptor carrying 12 random nucleotides introduced a unique molecular identifier onto each TCR beta cDNA molecule. At least 3 million CDR3-containing paired-end reads were obtained from each sample. First-strand cDNA synthesis was performed from all RNA using the Mint cDNA synthesis kit, with priming by a TRBC-specific oligonucleotide. After uracil-DNA glycosylase treatment, a first 18-cycle PCR used universal primers M1SS and BC2_uni_R on all cDNA. The paper's processing steps were these. For normalization, 1 million high-quality reads were randomly selected from each sample, with every read carrying a distinct molecular identifier. Instead of being binned into consensus sequences, reads that shared molecular identifiers were thrown out. MiTCR, set to a Q25 quality threshold and the strictest error-elimination algorithm, was used for CDR3 identification, clonotype clustering and error correction. A nonparametric unseen species model with Euler transformation was used to estimate lower-bound total TCR beta diversity. TCRdb cleaned the public reads at Q25 with fastp, built clones with MiXCR and kept in-frame beta chains. Every distinct CDR3 protein forms one entry, paired with its most common genes and DNA. TCRdb assigned the V and J calls; the authors' analysis was not used. The sample has 650,000 to 1,000,000 distinct CDR3 sequences on record, 36% of them singletons. The ten biggest clones cover approximately 13% of the sample.

This clonotype was found a few times. There is no known antigen for this receptor. The input lacks base qualities; no much larger clone sits a single base away. The junction shows trimming of 0 bases on V and 4 bases on J, plus 5 bases between the germline ends. There are 13 amino acids in the CDR3, from cysteine to phenylalanine inclusive. Here the CDR3 DNA is all that survives: 39 bases in frame from base 1. Reading the germline V gene (reference sequence) gives CDR1 MNHNY and CDR2 SVGAGI. This clonotype was obtained from a man aged 18 to 35 in good health. The receptor chain draws on TRBV6-6 and TRBJ2-3; the D gene lacks a confident call. The sample consisted of blood. The DNA sequence follows: TGTGCCAGCAGTTACTCGAGGCCAGATACGCAGTATTTT. This sequence encodes CASSYSRPDTQYF.